This T cell receptor beta chain was sequenced in a study of cytomegalovirus exposure and HLA in healthy donors. General observations from the study: Most TCR sequences were rare, but some public TCRs occurred in many donors. Researchers reported that three CMV-associated chains were confirmed in vitro as CMV antigen-specific.

CDR3 length: 14 amino acids. V lost 5 bases, J lost 4 bases, and 3 bases stayed unmatched. CDR1 and CDR2 (germline): SGHDT, YYEEEE. Repertoires were generated with immunoSEQ multiplex PCR, while TCRdb's copy carries only in-frame clones and drops some. Seen here are roughly 130,000 clones, under 90% observed once, and the top ten hold approximately 3.3%. On this clone itself: Its antigen is currently unknown.

The V call is TRBV5-6, the J call TRBJ2-1; 10 bases are a match to TRBD2. This receptor was obtained from a man aged 25 to 40 in good health and CMV-seronegative. The sample consisted of PBMCs. The CDR3 DNA reads TGTGCCAGCAGTCTAGCGGGGGATTACAATGAGCAGTTCTTC. The encoded protein is CASSLAGDYNEQFF.